This entry concerns a single T cell receptor (beta chain). It lacks a known antigen. No clone much larger than this one lies a single base away; base qualities are absent. This sample was taken from a study of identifying expanded T cells in peripheral blood (dated by TCRdb to between 2018 and 2021). In terms of the full investigation: Separate aliquots of the same genomic DNA pool were sequenced to produce technical replicates, and four replicates were compared in pairs.

Study-wide findings and limitations: The binomial model flagged around 1.2 differentially abundant clones between technical replicates but roughly 15 over about 2 weeks and approximately 18 over roughly 4 weeks. Across all healthy donors, variance in clone template counts between approximately two-week samples was found to increase significantly with total template count. The authors expected that over much longer intervals, such as months to years, biological variance in healthy repertoires might increase even further. Across all healthy-donor time intervals, the beta-binomial model significantly lowered both the number of clones called differentially abundant and the false-positive rate.

During the collection period, no infections or other immune events were recorded for the healthy donors. Time-dependent variance in a beta-binomial model of T-cell clone differential abundance was calibrated using healthy-donor blood repertoires as a training cohort. The training cohort included 10 or so healthy donors, of whom 3 were female and 7 were male. Donor ages ranged from 29 to 64 years, with an average of around 45 years. Whole blood from each healthy donor was obtained from a commercial supplier and was collected at three time points approximately 15 days apart. For immunosequencing, genomic DNA was extracted from whole blood that had not been sorted. TCRbeta CDR3 regions were profiled by bias-controlled multiplex PCR amplification of genomic DNA with the immunoSEQ Assay. Per the source publication's procedure: The absolute abundance of each unique TCRbeta CDR3 region was quantified after sequences were collapsed and filtered. Differential abundance was tested with two models: a binomial (Fisher-equivalent) model and a beta-binomial model that adds time-dependent variance fitted from healthy donors. Any clone with fewer than 5 combined templates was excluded, and a clone was called differentially abundant if its Benjamini-Hochberg FDR was below 0.01. In the beta-binomial model, variance was expressed as a function of the total template count across the two samples, in the form v = (b*log(k)+a)^2. Imported from immuneACCESS, the table was reduced by TCRdb to in-frame sequences with V and J called. These copies leave out some clones; in studies compared against another copy, an unresolved V gene accounts for under half, and the cause of the remainder is not known. From that table come the V and J calls and clone size; the DNA was used to work out D and trimming. Here the sample has about 58,000 clones; more than 70% occur a single time. 3.6% of the sample is taken by the ten largest.

V is trimmed back by 5 bases and J by 5 bases, and the junction contains 7 bases that no gene match accounts for. The germline V gene (reference sequence) provides CDR1 SGHAT and CDR2 FQDESV. Reading from cysteine to phenylalanine, the CDR3 counts 15 amino acids. Only the CDR3 portion is preserved as DNA: 45 bases, with reading frame beginning at the first base. The rearrangement combines TRBV11-1 with TRBJ2-5; 11 junctional bases match TRBD2. This TCR was recovered from a person aged 18 to 70 in good health. The sequenced sample consisted of blood. The CDR3 here reads CASSNIAGGRETQYF. The base sequence is TGTGCCAGCAGCAATATAGCGGGAGGGCGCGAGACCCAGTACTTC.